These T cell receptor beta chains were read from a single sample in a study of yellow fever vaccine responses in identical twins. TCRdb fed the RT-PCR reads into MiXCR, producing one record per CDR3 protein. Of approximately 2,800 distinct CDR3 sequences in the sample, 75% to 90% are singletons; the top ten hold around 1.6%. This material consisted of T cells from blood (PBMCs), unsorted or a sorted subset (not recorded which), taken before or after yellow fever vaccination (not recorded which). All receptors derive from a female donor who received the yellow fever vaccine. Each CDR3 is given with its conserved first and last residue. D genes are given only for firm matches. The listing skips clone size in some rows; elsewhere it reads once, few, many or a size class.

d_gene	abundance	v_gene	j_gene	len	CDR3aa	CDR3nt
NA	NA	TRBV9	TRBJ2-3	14	CASSPQGFVDTQYF	TGTGCCAGCAGCCCCCAGGGTTTTGTTGATACGCAGTATTTT
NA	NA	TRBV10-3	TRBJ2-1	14	CAISDYGSGDEQFF	TGTGCCATCAGTGATTACGGGTCGGGCGATGAGCAGTTCTTC
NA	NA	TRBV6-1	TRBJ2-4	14	CASSVTGTKNIQYF	TGTGCCAGCAGTGTCACCGGGACTAAAAACATTCAGTACTTC
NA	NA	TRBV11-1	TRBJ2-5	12	CASSAGLETQYF	TGTGCCAGCAGCGCCGGTTTGGAGACCCAGTACTTC
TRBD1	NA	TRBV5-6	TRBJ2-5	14	CASSRGGAGETQYF	TGTGCCAGCAGCAGAGGGGGCGCAGGGGAGACCCAGTACTTC
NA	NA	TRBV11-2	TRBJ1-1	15	CASSTGEFRNTEAFF	TGTGCCAGCAGCACCGGGGAGTTTCGGAACACTGAAGCTTTCTTT
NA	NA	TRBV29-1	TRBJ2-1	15	CSPVVSGAKYNEQFF	TGCAGCCCTGTGGTCTCAGGGGCCAAGTACAATGAGCAGTTCTTC
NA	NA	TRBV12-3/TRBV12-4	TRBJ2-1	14	CASSLDWGNNEQFF	TGTGCCAGCAGTTTAGATTGGGGTAACAATGAGCAGTTCTTC
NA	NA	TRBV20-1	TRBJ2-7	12	CSARKRSYEQYF	TGCAGTGCTAGAAAGAGGTCGTACGAGCAGTACTTC
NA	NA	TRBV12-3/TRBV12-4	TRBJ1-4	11	CASSLGEKLFF	TGTGCCAGCAGTTTAGGCGAAAAACTGTTTTTT
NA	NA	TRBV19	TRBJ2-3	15	CASRLQHGVTDTQYF	TGTGCCTCGAGGCTACAACACGGAGTCACAGATACGCAGTATTTT
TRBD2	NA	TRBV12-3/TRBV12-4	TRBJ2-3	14	CASSWTSSTDTQYF	TGTGCCAGCAGTTGGACTAGTAGCACAGATACGCAGTATTTT
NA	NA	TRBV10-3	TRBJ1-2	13	CAISGAGYHGYTF	TGTGCCATCAGTGGAGCCGGTTATCATGGCTACACCTTC
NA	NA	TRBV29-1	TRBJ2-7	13	CSVGRDNSYEQYF	TGCAGCGTTGGCCGGGACAACTCCTACGAGCAGTACTTC
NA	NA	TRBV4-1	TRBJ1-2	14	CASSQDGQGYGYTF	TGCGCCAGCAGCCAAGACGGCCAGGGGTATGGCTACACCTTC
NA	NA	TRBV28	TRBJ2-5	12	CASSLRPETQYF	TGTGCCAGCAGTTTAAGGCCAGAGACCCAGTACTTC
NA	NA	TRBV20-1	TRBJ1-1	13	CSASAEARTEAFF	TGCAGTGCTAGTGCAGAGGCGAGGACTGAAGCTTTCTTT
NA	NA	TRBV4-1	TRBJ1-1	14	CASTLGPSNTEAFF	TGCGCCAGCACCTTGGGGCCGAGTAACACTGAAGCTTTCTTT
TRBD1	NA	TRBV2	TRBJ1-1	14	CASFRTGENTEAFF	TGTGCCAGCTTTCGGACAGGGGAGAACACTGAAGCTTTCTTT
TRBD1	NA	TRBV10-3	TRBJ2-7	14	CAIRGDRGSYEQYF	TGTGCCATCAGGGGGGACAGGGGCTCCTACGAGCAGTACTTC
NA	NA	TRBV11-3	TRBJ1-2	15	CASSLVTASLYGYTF	TGTGCCAGCAGCTTAGTAACAGCCTCTCTCTATGGCTACACCTTC
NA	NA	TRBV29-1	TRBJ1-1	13	CSTKAGVRAEAFF	TGCAGCACCAAGGCGGGGGTCCGGGCTGAAGCTTTCTTT
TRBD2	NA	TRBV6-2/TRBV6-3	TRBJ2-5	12	CASSGLWETQYF	TGTGCCAGCTCGGGACTATGGGAGACCCAGTACTTC
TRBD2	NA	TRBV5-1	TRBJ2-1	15	CASSLELAGVNEQFF	TGCGCCAGCAGCTTGGAACTAGCGGGAGTCAATGAGCAGTTCTTC
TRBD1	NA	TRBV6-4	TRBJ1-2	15	CASSDSGQGARGYTF	TGTGCCAGCAGTGACTCCGGACAGGGGGCGCGAGGCTACACCTTC
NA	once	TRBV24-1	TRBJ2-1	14	CATSDRNRVNEQFF	TGTGCCACCAGTGATCGAAACAGGGTCAATGAGCAGTTCTTC
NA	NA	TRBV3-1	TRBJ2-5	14	CASSQVLAMETQYF	TGTGCCAGCAGCCAAGTACTAGCTATGGAGACCCAGTACTTC
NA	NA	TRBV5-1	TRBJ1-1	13	CASRNDGNTEAFF	TGCGCCAGCAGGAACGACGGGAACACTGAAGCTTTCTTT
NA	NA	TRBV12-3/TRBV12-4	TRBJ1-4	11	CASSFREKLFF	TGTGCCAGCAGTTTTCGTGAAAAACTGTTTTTT
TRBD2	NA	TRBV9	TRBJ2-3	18	CASSVAVTSGSPADTQYF	TGTGCCAGCAGCGTAGCCGTGACTAGCGGGAGCCCGGCAGATACGCAGTATTTT
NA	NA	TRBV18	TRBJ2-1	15	CASSPAGDEYNEQFF	TGTGCCAGCTCACCCGCAGGGGATGAGTACAATGAGCAGTTCTTC
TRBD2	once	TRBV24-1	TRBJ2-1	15	CATSATRLARNEQFF	TGTGCCACCAGTGCCACACGACTAGCGCGCAATGAGCAGTTCTTC
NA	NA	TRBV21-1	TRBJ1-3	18	CASSKKGRGRELGNTIYF	TGTGCCAGCAGCAAAAAAGGTAGAGGCAGGGAGCTCGGAAACACCATATATTTT
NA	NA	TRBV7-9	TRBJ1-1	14	CASSSQTMNTEAFF	TGTGCCAGCAGCTCACAGACCATGAACACTGAAGCTTTCTTT
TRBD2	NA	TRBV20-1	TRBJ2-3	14	CSAPGGAGTDTQYF	TGCAGTGCTCCCGGGGGGGCCGGCACAGATACGCAGTATTTT
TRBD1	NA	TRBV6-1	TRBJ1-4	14	CASSLDRTNEKLFF	TGTGCCAGCAGCCTGGACAGGACTAATGAAAAACTGTTTTTT
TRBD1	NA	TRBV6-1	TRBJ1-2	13	CASRGRGTVGYTF	TGTGCCAGCAGGGGCAGGGGGACGGTTGGCTACACCTTC
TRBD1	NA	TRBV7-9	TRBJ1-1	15	CASSPGDRVNTEAFF	TGTGCCAGCAGCCCAGGCGACAGGGTGAACACTGAAGCTTTCTTT
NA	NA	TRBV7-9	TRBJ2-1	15	CASSLELVAHNEQFF	TGTGCCAGCAGCTTAGAATTAGTGGCGCACAATGAGCAGTTCTTC
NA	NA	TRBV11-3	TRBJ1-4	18	CASSLTALTEITNEKLFF	TGTGCCAGCAGCCTTACGGCCTTAACCGAGATAACTAATGAAAAACTGTTTTTT
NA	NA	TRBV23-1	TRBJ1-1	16	CASSQRGGELNTEAFF	TGCGCCAGCAGTCAAAGGGGTGGGGAATTGAACACTGAAGCTTTCTTT